This T cell receptor beta chain was sequenced for a study of T cell repertoires in cytomegalovirus infection. The study, taken as a whole, reports: The response measured ex vivo was dominated by TCR beta clonotypes (HLA-C-restricted and CMV-specific).

Remarks on this clonotype: Its specificity is not known.

TCRdb itself ran the reads through MiXCR, one entry per CDR3 protein. Among about 920,000 distinct CDR3 sequences, roughly 30% were seen once, and the ten largest hold around an eighth. This clonotype was sampled from a human donor in good health (CMV status not recorded). Some clones in this sample may be carry-over from other donors' samples. Sequences were derived from cultured CD8+ T cells from PBMCs, sampled from culture after CMV antigen stimulation.

The chain's CDR3 is CASSLGDSGGAAEQFF. The DNA for the CDR3 is TGTGCCAGCAGCTTGGGTGATAGCGGGGGGGCGGCTGAGCAGTTCTTC. The J gene is TRBJ2-1, the V gene TRBV5-4; TRBD2 aligns across 11 bases. The V gene's germline CDR1 is SGHNT and CDR2 YYREEE (reference sequence). V dropped 0 bases and J dropped 9; count of bases not matched to a gene: 8. This CDR3 spans 16 amino acids. Variable domain in full (rest from reference TRBV5-4 and TRBJ2-1): ETGVTQSPTHLIKTRGQQVTLRCSSQSGHNTVSWYQQALGQGPQFIFQYYREEENGRGNFPPRFSGLQFPNYSSELNVNALELDDSALYLCASSLGDSGGAAEQFFGPGTRLTVL.